The 18 T cell receptor beta chains below were found in one sample sequenced in a study of preoperative IRX-2 immunotherapy in early breast cancer. TCRdb keeps only in-frame clones here, not all; method: immunoSEQ multiplex PCR. The sample shows under 3,000 clones, 77% of them seen only once. The treatment denotes: preoperative locoregional IRX-2 cytokine immunotherapy. The material sequenced was tumor tissue, taken after IRX-2 immunotherapy. These receptors all stem from a human donor with breast cancer.

The V gene is TRBV11-3, the J gene TRBJ1-1, with D uncertain. The CDR3 sequence is 14 residues long. V was cut by 2 bases and J by 1 base, with 8 bases left in between. The V gene's germline CDR1 is SGHNT and CDR2 YENEEA. Written as DNA, the CDR3 is TGTGCCAGCAGCTTAACTCCAGCGAACACTGAAGCTTTCTTT. Translating gives CASSLTPANTEAFF.

The chain couples TRBV7-2 to TRBJ2-5; a weak D match, TRBD2 (6 bases). This CDR3 spans 13 amino acids. V lost 5 bases, J lost 5 bases, and 12 bases lay in between. Germline CDR1 SGHTA, CDR2 FQGNSA. In nucleotides, the CDR3 is TGTGCCAGCAGCGAAAGGAGGGTCGAGACCCAGTACTTC. Amino acid sequence: CASSERRVETQYF.

This rearrangement joins TRBV4-1 to TRBJ2-1; D perhaps matches TRBD1 (6 bases). Germline values: CDR1 MGHRA, CDR2 YSYEKL. Trimming removed 1 base at V and 2 bases at J, with 15 bases between. The CDR3 has 17 residues. CDR3 in amino acids: CASSQVLGAGPYNEQFF. The CDR3 DNA is TGCGCCAGCAGCCAAGTGCTGGGGGCCGGCCCCTACAATGAGCAGTTCTTC.

This clone was seen a single time. The chain combines TRBV19 with TRBJ2-7, with 9 bases lining up with TRBD1. CDR1 and CDR2 (germline): LNHDA, SQIVND (reference sequence). The trim removed 5 bases at V and 2 bases at J, leaving 7 bases unmatched. The CDR3 spans 15 residues. The CDR3 is CASSLRGTGTYEQYF. Written as DNA, the CDR3 is TGTGCCAGTAGTCTCCGGGGGACAGGGACCTACGAGCAGTACTTC.

The CDR3: CASSHRGRSYEQYF. CDR3 DNA sequence: TGTGCCAGCAGCCACCGAGGGAGGTCCTACGAGCAGTACTTC. The chain joins TRBV11-3 to TRBJ2-7, with D perhaps matching TRBD2 (6 bases). With 5 bases removed from V and 1 base from J, the gap between germline ends came to 12 bases. Germline V lookup: CDR1 SGHNT, CDR2 YENEEA. This CDR3 is built from 14 residues.

The V and J genes are TRBV11-3 and TRBJ1-2; 7 nucleotides agree with TRBD1. The V gene end was trimmed by 4 bases and the J gene end by 6 bases; junction bases not matched to a gene: 8. The CDR3 covers 14 residues. CDR1 is SGHNT and CDR2 is YENEEA in the germline V gene. The CDR3 nucleotides are TGTGCCAGCAGCTCCGAACAGACAGGGAATGGCTACACCTTC. Residues: CASSSEQTGNGYTF.

The chain uses TRBV18 and TRBJ2-3; D call uncertain. Germline V CDR1 and CDR2: KGHSH, LQKENI. CDR3 size: 14 residues. V lost 0 bases to trimming and J lost 3 bases, with 7 bases between them. This chain's CDR3 is CASSPPFSTDTQYF. In DNA, the CDR3 is TGTGCCAGCTCACCACCGTTTTCGACAGATACGCAGTATTTT.

This chain links TRBV6-8 with TRBJ1-2; D is possibly TRBD1 (5 bases). The V end lost 1 base, the J end lost 5 bases, and 11 bases lay between the germline ends. Germline V gene lookup returns CDR1 MNHGY and CDR2 SAAAGT. The CDR3 runs 14 residues. The CDR3 DNA reads as TGTGCCAGCAGTTACTTTGGGGGAAAGTATGGCTACACCTTC. The encoded protein is CASSYFGGKYGYTF.

This chain uses TRBV11-3 with TRBJ1-2; 9 positions match TRBD1. Germline-derived CDR1 and CDR2 are SGHNT and YENEEA. V was clipped by 5 bases and J by 4 bases; unmatched bases: 5. The length of the CDR3 is 14 residues. In nucleotides, the CDR3 is TGTGCCAGCAGCGAGGGACAGGGCTTCTATGGCTACACCTTC. Translation gives CASSEGQGFYGYTF.

The V gene is TRBV5-1, the J gene TRBJ1-1; 7 bases align to TRBD1. With V trimmed by 7 bases and J by 1 base, 7 bases remained unmatched. CDR1 and CDR2 from the germline V gene are SGHRS and YFSETQ. This CDR3 region has 14 residues. CDR3 region: CASWTGPPNTEAFF. The CDR3 DNA sequence: TGCGCCAGCTGGACAGGACCTCCGAACACTGAAGCTTTCTTT.

The chain joins TRBV19 to TRBJ1-2, with D possibly matching TRBD1 (5 bases). Germline values: CDR1 LNHDA, CDR2 SQIVND (reference sequence). The ends were cut back, 3 bases at V and 4 bases at J, with 12 bases in the middle. This CDR3 has 14 amino acids. CDR3 amino acids: CASSISGSIYGYTF. CDR3 in DNA: TGTGCCAGTAGTATTTCAGGGTCGATCTATGGCTACACCTTC.

The J gene is TRBJ1-5, the V gene TRBV6-1; perhaps TRBD1 as D (6 bases). V lost 1 base and J lost 2, with 12 bases in between. Germline V gives CDR1 MNHNS, CDR2 SASEGT. CDR3 length equals 16 residues. In DNA form, the CDR3 reads TGTGCCAGCAGTGAAGGGCAGGGGTCGGGCAATCAGCCCCAGCATTTT. This codes for CASSEGQGSGNQPQHF.

Here the CDR3 reads CASSSQLGDKKQYV. DNA of the CDR3: TGTGCCAGCAGCTCACAATTAGGGGACAAAAAACAGTACGTC. The chain has TRBV6-8 and TRBJ2-7; the D gene is possibly TRBD1 (6 bases). CDR3 length: 14 residues. The germline V gene encodes CDR1 MNHGY and CDR2 SAAAGT. V gave up 6 bases and J gave up 10 bases, with 22 bases separating them.

The chain has TRBV7-6 and TRBJ1-5; D might be TRBD1 (5 bases). In germline, CDR1 is SGHVS, CDR2 FNYEAQ. V was trimmed by 1 base and J by 0 bases, leaving 10 bases between them. This CDR3 is 16 amino acids long. CDR3 in amino acids: CASSLVWDVSNQPQHF. CDR3 DNA sequence: TGTGCCAGCAGCTTAGTGTGGGACGTTAGCAATCAGCCCCAGCATTTT.

The chain has TRBV16 and TRBJ1-1; D is ambiguous. Trimming left V 0 bases short and J 1 base short, with 12 bases between. The CDR3 runs to 16 residues. From germline, CDR1 is KGHSY and CDR2 FQNENV. The CDR3 loop is CASSQSTSSWNTEAFF. CDR3 coding DNA: TGTGCCAGCAGCCAATCCACATCCTCCTGGAACACTGAAGCTTTCTTT. Using reference TRBV16 and TRBJ1-1 for the parts outside the CDR3, the full variable domain is GEEVAQTPKHLVRGEGQKAKLYCAPIKGHSYVFWYQQVLKNEFKFLISFQNENVFDETGMPKERFSAKCLPNSPCSLEIQATKLEDSAVYFCASSQSTSSWNTEAFFGQGTRLTVV.

The J gene is TRBJ1-5, the V gene TRBV5-1; possible D gene TRBD1, 5 bases. Germline CDR1 is SGHRS and CDR2 is YFSETQ. Trimming removed 1 base at V and 5 bases at J, with 13 bases between. The CDR3 has 15 residues. The CDR3 is CASSLRPGRDQPQHF. CDR3 nucleotide sequence: TGCGCCAGCAGCTTGCGGCCAGGGCGCGATCAGCCCCAGCATTTT. Filled out from reference TRBV5-1 and TRBJ1-5, the complete variable domain reads KAGVTQTPRYLIKTRGQQVTLSCSPISGHRSVSWYQQTPGQGLQFLFEYFSETQRNKGNFPGRFSGRQFSNSRSEMNVSTLELGDSALYLCASSLRPGRDQPQHFGDGTRLSIL.

V gene TRBV19 combines with J gene TRBJ1-1, with D unclear. Germline V gene data show CDR1 as LNHDA and CDR2 as SQIVND (reference sequence). V lost 1 base to trimming and J lost 3 bases, with 9 bases between them. The CDR3 spans 14 residues. The CDR3 loop is CASSIAGSHTEAFF. DNA of the CDR3: TGTGCCAGTAGTATAGCCGGGAGCCACACTGAAGCTTTCTTT.

The chain links TRBV7-5 to TRBJ1-6. TRBV7-5 is described as a pseudogene. The CDR3 has 17 amino acids. CDR3 region: CASSSHDLLGVNSPLHF. In nucleotides, the CDR3 is TGTGCCAGCAGCTCTCATGACCTACTTGGGGTTAATTCACCCCTCCACTTT.